This TCR beta chain was obtained from a study of shared clonotypes between healthy human individuals. Across the whole study: Donor composition was two women and a few men, aged 18 to 49. The study's findings and limits: On the whole, naive subsets had larger estimated richness than memory subsets had.

Germline V lookup: CDR1 MDHEN, CDR2 SYDVKM. Trimming removed 2 bases from V and 3 bases from J, with 14 bases in between. The CDR3 totals 15 residues. Deep-level running was used for the assay. Assay: immunoSEQ multiplex PCR; the TCRdb copy retains only in-frame clones and omits some. The sample holds about 800,000 clones; 96% are singletons and the top ten take about 0.22%. Concerning this clone: Its matching antigen is unknown.

The naive CD8 population came from CD45RO-negative cells selected for CCR7, without terminally differentiated effector memory CD45RA+ cells. The TCR comes from a man younger than 40 in good health. The rearrangement links TRBV28 to TRBJ2-7; no reliable D call. The sequenced sample consisted of naive CD8+ T cells sorted from blood. The CDR3: CASSLIISRDYEQYF. The CDR3, as DNA: TGTGCCAGCAGTTTAATCATTAGTAGGGACTACGAGCAGTACTTC. Full variable domain (missing parts from reference TRBV28 and TRBJ2-7): DVKVTQSSRYLVKRTGEKVFLECVQDMDHENMFWYRQDPGLGLRLIYFSYDVKMKEKGDIPEGYSVSREKKERFSLILESASTNQTSMYLCASSLIISRDYEQYFGPGTRLTVT.